The clone carrying this TCR beta chain was detected ten times or more. Its target is not known. The sample comes from a study of human T cells and chemical hapten exposure. For the study at large: Minor pooled library volume differences mainly drove per-sample TCR yield variation.

How the authors handled the data: Per-sample TCR counts ranged from about 23,224 to 750,000, median around 100,000. MiXCR, run by TCRdb on the 5' RACE reads, gives a single entry per CDR3 protein. The V and J calls shown here were made by TCRdb, not taken from the authors' results. The sample contains about 140,000 distinct CDR3 sequences, 4.1% of which appear only once. Study-level points and caveats: DPC sensitization left the count of TCRs above 1 in 1000 unchanged.

Germline values: CDR1 MDHEN, CDR2 SYDVKM. The CDR3 consists of 15 residues. Trimming took 6 bases from V and 2 from J; bases not matched to a gene: 9. Before extraction, the whole blood was not fractionated, and total RNA was taken from it. This receptor was taken from a female donor in good health. The chain links TRBV28 to TRBJ2-5; TRBD1 matches at 7 bases. The CDR3 DNA follows: TGTGCCAGCAGAGAACAGGGGTCGCGACAAGAGACCCAGTACTTC. It yields the protein CASREQGSRQETQYF.